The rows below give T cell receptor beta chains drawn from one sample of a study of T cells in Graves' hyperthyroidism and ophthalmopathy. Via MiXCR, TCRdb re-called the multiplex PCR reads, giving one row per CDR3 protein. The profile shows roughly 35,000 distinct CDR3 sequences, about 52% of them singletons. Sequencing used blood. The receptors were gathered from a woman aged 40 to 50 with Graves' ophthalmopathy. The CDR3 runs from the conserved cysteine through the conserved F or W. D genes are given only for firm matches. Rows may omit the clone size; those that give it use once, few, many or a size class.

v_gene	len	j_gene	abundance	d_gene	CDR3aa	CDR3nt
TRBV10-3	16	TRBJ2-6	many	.	CAVPGPLLYGANVLTF	TGCGCGGTCCCGGGGCCCCTACTTTACGGGGCCAACGTCCTGACTTTC
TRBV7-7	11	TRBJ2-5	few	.	CASREGETQYF	TGTGCTAGCAGGGAAGGGGAGACCCAGTACTTC
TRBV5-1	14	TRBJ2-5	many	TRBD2	CASSYPSGQETQYF	TGCGCCAGCAGCTACCCTAGCGGACAAGAGACCCAGTACTTC
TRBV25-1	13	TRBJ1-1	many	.	CASSEFGNTEAFF	TGTGCCAGCAGTGAATTCGGGAACACTGAAGCTTTCTTT
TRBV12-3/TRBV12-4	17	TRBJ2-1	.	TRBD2	CASSPIGLAGGTGEQFF	TGTGCCAGCAGTCCCATAGGACTAGCGGGAGGGACCGGGGAGCAGTTCTTC
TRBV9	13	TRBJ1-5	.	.	CARHRDSNQPQHF	TGTGCCCGACACAGGGATAGCAATCAGCCCCAGCATTTT
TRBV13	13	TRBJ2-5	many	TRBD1	CASAQGVQETQYF	TGTGCCAGCGCCCAGGGGGTTCAAGAGACCCAGTACTTC
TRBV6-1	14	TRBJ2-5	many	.	CASNIWSGEETQYF	TGTGCCAGCAACATCTGGTCCGGGGAAGAGACCCAGTACTTC
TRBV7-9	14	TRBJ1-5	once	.	CASSYKPANQPQHF	TGTGCCAGTAGCTACAAACCCGCAAATCAGCCCCAGCATTTT
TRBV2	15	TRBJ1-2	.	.	CASSSATGRTYGYTF	TGTGCCAGCAGTTCCGCCACAGGACGGACCTATGGCTACACCTTC
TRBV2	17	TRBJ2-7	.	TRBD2	CASRPGLAGGNSYEQYF	TGTGCCAGCAGACCAGGACTAGCGGGGGGCAACTCCTACGAGCAGTACTTC
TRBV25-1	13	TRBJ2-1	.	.	CASSEWGSNEQFF	TGTGCCAGCAGTGAATGGGGCAGTAACGAGCAGTTCTTC
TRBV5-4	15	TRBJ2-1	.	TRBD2	CARSIGLAGSNEQFF	TGTGCCAGGAGCATAGGACTAGCGGGAAGCAATGAGCAGTTCTTC
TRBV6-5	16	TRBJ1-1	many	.	CASSYGIGHPHTEAFF	TGTGCCAGCAGTTACGGTATCGGACATCCCCACACTGAAGCTTTCTTT
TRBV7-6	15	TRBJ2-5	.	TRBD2	CASSLGDYPRQTQYF	TGTGCCAGCAGCTTGGGGGACTACCCAAGGCAGACCCAGTACTTC
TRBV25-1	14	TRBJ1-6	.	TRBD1	CASSEGTGNSPLHF	TGTGCCAGCAGTGAGGGGACAGGGAATTCACCCCTCCACTTT
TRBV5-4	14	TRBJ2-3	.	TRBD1	CASSAGQGTDTQYF	TGTGCCAGCAGCGCGGGACAGGGCACAGATACGCAGTATTTT
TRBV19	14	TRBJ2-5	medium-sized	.	CASSMTVTGETQYF	TGTGCCAGTAGTATGACAGTCACTGGTGAGACCCAGTACTTC
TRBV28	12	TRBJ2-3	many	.	CASSLVSDTQYF	TGTGCCAGCTCACTAGTGTCAGATACGCAGTATTTT
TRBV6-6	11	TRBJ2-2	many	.	CATSLYRELFF	TGTGCCACCAGCCTTTACCGGGAGCTGTTTTTT
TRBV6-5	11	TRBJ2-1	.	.	CVSSGNNGQFF	TGTGTCAGCAGTGGGAACAATGGGCAGTTCTTC
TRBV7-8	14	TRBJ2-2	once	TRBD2	CASSWTSSTGELFF	TGTGCCAGCAGCTGGACTAGCTCAACCGGGGAGCTGTTTTTT
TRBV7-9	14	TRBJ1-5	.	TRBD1	CASRQGIGDQPQHF	TGTGCCAGCAGACAGGGGATAGGCGATCAGCCCCAGCATTTT
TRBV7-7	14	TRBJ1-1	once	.	CASSPTALNTEAFF	TGTGCCAGCAGCCCGACAGCGTTGAACACTGAAGCTTTCTTT
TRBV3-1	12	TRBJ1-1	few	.	CASNKEGTEASF	TGTGCCAGCAATAAAGAGGGCACTGAAGCTTCCTTT
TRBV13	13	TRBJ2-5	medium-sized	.	CASRQESQETQYF	TGTGCCAGCAGGCAGGAGAGTCAAGAGACCCAGTACTTC
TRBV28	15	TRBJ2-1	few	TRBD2	CASSLRSGRFNEQFF	TGTGCCAGCAGTCTCCGTAGCGGGAGATTCAATGAGCAGTTCTTC
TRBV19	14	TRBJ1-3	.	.	CASSIELSGNTIYF	TGTGCCAGTAGTATAGAACTCTCTGGAAACACCATATATTTT
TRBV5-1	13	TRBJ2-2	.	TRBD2	CASSPRLAGELFF	TGCGCCAGCAGCCCCAGACTAGCGGGGGAGCTGTTTTTT
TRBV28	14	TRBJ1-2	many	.	CASSLYRGPDGYTF	TGTGCCAGCAGTTTATATCGGGGCCCGGACGGCTACACCTTC
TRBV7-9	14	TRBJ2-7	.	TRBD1	CASSLGTGTYEQYF	TGTGCCAGCAGCTTGGGGACAGGGACTTACGAGCAGTACTTC
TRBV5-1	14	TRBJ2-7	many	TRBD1	CASSLQGAGNEQYF	TGCGCCAGCAGCTTGCAGGGGGCCGGGAACGAGCAGTACTTC
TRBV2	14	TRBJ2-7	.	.	CASRDLGGRYEQYF	TGTGCCAGCAGGGACCTCGGCGGACGGTACGAGCAGTACTTC
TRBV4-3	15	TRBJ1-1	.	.	CASSQEVDPALGAFF	TGCGCCAGCAGCCAAGAAGTGGACCCAGCTCTGGGAGCTTTCTTT
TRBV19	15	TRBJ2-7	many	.	CASSIRLGGIYEQYF	TGTGCCAGTAGTATAAGGCTCGGCGGGATTTACGAGCAGTACTTC
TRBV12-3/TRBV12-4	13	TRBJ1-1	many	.	CASSVDPRGEAFF	TGTGCCAGCAGTGTGGACCCCCGCGGGGAAGCTTTCTTT
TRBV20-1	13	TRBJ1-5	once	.	CSARLADNQPQHF	TGCAGTGCTAGACTAGCGGACAATCAGCCCCAGCATTTT
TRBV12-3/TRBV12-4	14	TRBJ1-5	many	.	CASSLGQTLQPQHF	TGTGCCAGCAGTTTAGGCCAGACCCTACAGCCCCAGCATTTT
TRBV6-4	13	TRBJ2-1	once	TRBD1	CASSDYRGGEQFF	TGTGCCAGCAGTGACTACAGGGGTGGTGAGCAGTTCTTC
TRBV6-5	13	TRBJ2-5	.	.	CASRGLGKETQYF	TGTGCCAGCAGGGGACTCGGGAAAGAGACCCAGTACTTC
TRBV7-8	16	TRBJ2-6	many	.	CASTPIIDSGANVLTF	TGTGCCAGCACCCCCATCATCGACTCTGGGGCCAACGTCCTGACTTTC
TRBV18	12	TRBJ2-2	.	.	CASSPREVELFF	TGTGCCAGCTCACCTCGGGAAGTAGAGCTGTTTTTT
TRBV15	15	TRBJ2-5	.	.	CATSRDRSSGETQYF	TGTGCCACCAGCAGAGACCGGAGTTCAGGAGAGACCCAGTACTTC
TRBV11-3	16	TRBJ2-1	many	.	CASSLGGTATYNEQFF	TGTGCCAGCAGCTTAGGGGGGACCGCTACCTACAATGAGCAGTTCTTC
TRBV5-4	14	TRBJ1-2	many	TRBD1	CASSATGGTYGYTF	TGTGCCAGCAGTGCGACAGGGGGCACATATGGCTACACCTTC
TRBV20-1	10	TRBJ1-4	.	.	CSAQNEKLFF	TGCAGTGCTCAGAATGAAAAACTGTTTTTT
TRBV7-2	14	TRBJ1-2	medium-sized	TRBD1	CASRGQGANYGYTF	TGTGCCAGCAGGGGACAGGGGGCTAACTATGGCTACACCTTC
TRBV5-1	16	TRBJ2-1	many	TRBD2	CASSLHSGRSYNEQFF	TGCGCCAGCAGCTTGCATAGCGGGAGGAGCTACAATGAGCAGTTCTTC
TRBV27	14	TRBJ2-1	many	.	CASNGGSSYNEQFF	TGTGCCAGCAATGGAGGGAGCTCCTACAATGAGCAGTTCTTC
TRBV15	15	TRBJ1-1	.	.	CPTSRMFQGDTEAFF	TGTCCCACCAGCAGAATGTTCCAAGGGGACACTGAAGCTTTCTTT
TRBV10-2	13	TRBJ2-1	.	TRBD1	CASRRDRYNEQFF	TGCGCCAGTCGCCGGGACAGATACAATGAGCAGTTCTTC
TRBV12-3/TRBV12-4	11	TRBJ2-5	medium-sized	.	CASSLEGTQYF	TGTGCCAGCAGTTTAGAAGGGACCCAGTACTTC
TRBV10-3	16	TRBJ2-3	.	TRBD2	CAISEALAGVTDTQYF	TGTGCCATCAGTGAGGCTCTAGCGGGGGTCACAGATACGCAGTATTTT
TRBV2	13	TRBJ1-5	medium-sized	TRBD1	CASVTGEGQPQHF	TGTGCCAGCGTTACAGGGGAGGGTCAGCCCCAGCATTTT
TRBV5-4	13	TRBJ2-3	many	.	CASSLGLEATQYF	TGTGCCAGCAGCTTGGGATTGGAAGCTACGCAGTATTTT